One sample yielded the 6 T cell receptor beta chains listed below, sequenced in a study of Ad26.COV2.S vaccination and SARS-CoV-2 variants. Treatment described: about 20 received Ad26.COV2.S at low or high dose, single or two shots; 5 received placebo; per-sample allocation not given. Each sample was drawn 63 days after the first injection (of vaccine or placebo). Assay: immunoSEQ multiplex PCR; the TCRdb copy retains only in-frame clones and omits some. The sample lists about 500,000 clones; nearly 90% were seen once. The material sequenced was peripheral blood, taken in a trial of Ad26.COV2.S vaccine versus placebo. These receptors were obtained from a person aged 18-60 years who received the Ad26.COV2.S COVID-19 vaccine or a placebo.

V and J are TRBV25-1 and TRBJ1-2, with D possibly being TRBD1 (5 bases). Trimming shortened V by 3 bases and J by 5 bases, and 13 bases separated the two germline ends. In germline, CDR1 is MGHDK, CDR2 SYGVNS. The CDR3 runs to 14 residues. The CDR3 nucleotides are TGTGCCAGCAGTGAGGGGGGGACGGTATATGGCTACACCTTC. It specifies CASSEGGTVYGYTF.

This sequence joins TRBV9 and TRBJ2-1; 11 nucleotides agree with TRBD2. The junction had 17 bases not matched to a gene; V was cut back by 3 bases and J by 15 bases. The germline gives CDR1 SGDLS, CDR2 YYNGEE. The CDR3 is 16 residues long. The chain's CDR3 is CASSAGLAGSLPPLFF. Written as DNA, the CDR3 is TGTGCCAGCAGCGCCGGACTAGCGGGCTCCCTTCCCCCGCTGTTCTTC.

This chain links TRBV30 with TRBJ1-2; 7 positions match TRBD1. J was trimmed by 3 bases and V by 7 bases; bases with no gene match: 2. Germline values: CDR1 GTSNPN, CDR2 SVGIG (reference sequence). The CDR3 has 11 residues. In nucleotides, the CDR3 is TGTGCCTCGGGACAGTACTATGGCTACACCTTC. This translates into CASGQYYGYTF.

The gene calls are TRBV5-1 and TRBJ2-2; D could derive from TRBD1 or TRBD2 (5 bases each). Germline V gives CDR1 SGHRS, CDR2 YFSETQ. This CDR3 has 14 amino acids. Trimming pared 10 bases from V and 1 base from J, leaving 14 bases between. The CDR3 DNA follows: TGCGCCTCAAATGGGGGATTGAACACCGGGGAGCTGTTTTTT. It encodes CASNGGLNTGELFF.

This clone was seen once. The CDR3 here is CATATGTGANYGYTF. CDR3 DNA sequence: TGTGCCACCGCGACCGGGACAGGGGCGAACTATGGCTACACCTTC. The rearrangement uses TRBV28 and TRBJ1-2, with 10 positions matching TRBD1. Germline CDR1 is MDHEN and CDR2 is SYDVKM. This CDR3 comprises 15 residues. V trimming: 10 bases; J trimming: 2 bases; junction bases outside the gene matches: 10.

About this clone: The junction departs from germline at one end; a sequencing error may be responsible. The sample carries other DNA sequences with the same CDR3. This chain links TRBV5-1 with TRBJ1-2; 10 nucleotides line up with TRBD1. There are 15 residues in the CDR3. Germline V lookup: CDR1 SGHRS, CDR2 YFSETQ. The CDR3 nucleotides are TGTGCCAGCAGCCCCCAGACAGGGGGCTTGGAGGGCTACACCTTC. Translated, it gives CASSPQTGGLEGYTF. Based on the CDR3 plus reference TRBV5-1 and TRBJ1-2, the full variable domain is KAGVTQTPRYLIKTRGQQVTLSCSPISGHRSVSWYQQTPGQGLQFLFEYFSETQRNKGNFPGRFSGRQFSNSRSEMNVSTLELGDSALYLCASSPQTGGLEGYTFGSGTRLTVV.